A single T cell receptor (beta chain) is shown here with its context. Its target is unknown. The CDR3 has 15 residues. CDR1 and CDR2 (germline): SGHVS, FNYEAQ. With 5 bases clipped from V and 14 bases from J, the junction kept 11 bases outside the gene matches. No neoadjuvant therapy was given to the selected pancreatic ductal adenocarcinoma patients before their surgery. These data originate in a study of T cells in pancreatic ductal adenocarcinoma. Study observations and caveats: Mean clonality was approximately 0.11 in tumors and around 0.068 in blood, not significantly different.

Sequencing used immunoSEQ multiplex PCR; TCRdb keeps in-frame clones, though not all of them. The table shows 11,000 or so clones, with 86% occurring only once. The rearrangement joins TRBV7-6 to TRBJ1-6; 11 bases match TRBD1. The sequenced sample was PBMCs. This TCR was recovered from a human donor with pancreatic ductal adenocarcinoma. This chain's CDR3 is CASSLRTGGPDTLHF. The DNA for the CDR3 is TGTGCCAGCAGCCTAAGGACAGGGGGCCCAGACACCCTCCACTTT.